This T cell receptor beta chain was obtained from a study of blood T cell repertoires in COVID-19. CDR1 and CDR2 (germline): MNHNS, SASEGT. Losses at the gene ends were 3 bases for V and 2 bases for J; bases not matched to a gene: 5. The CDR3 length is 15 residues. Original processing notes: Amplifying reference gene primers gave estimates of nucleated cell counts. Generated by immunoSEQ multiplex PCR, the TCRdb table keeps only in-frame clones and is missing some. V and J calls and clone size come straight from that table; D and trimming were deduced from the DNA. The sample records roughly 60,000 clones, around 90% being singletons.

V gene TRBV6-1 combines with J gene TRBJ2-3, with 7 bases lining up with TRBD2. The sequence derives from a woman of 80 years or more with active COVID-19. Sequencing was done on a sample of peripheral blood. CDR3 sequence reads: CASSEGREFTDTQYF. The CDR3 DNA reads TGTGCCAGCAGTGAGGGGCGGGAGTTCACAGATACGCAGTATTTT.